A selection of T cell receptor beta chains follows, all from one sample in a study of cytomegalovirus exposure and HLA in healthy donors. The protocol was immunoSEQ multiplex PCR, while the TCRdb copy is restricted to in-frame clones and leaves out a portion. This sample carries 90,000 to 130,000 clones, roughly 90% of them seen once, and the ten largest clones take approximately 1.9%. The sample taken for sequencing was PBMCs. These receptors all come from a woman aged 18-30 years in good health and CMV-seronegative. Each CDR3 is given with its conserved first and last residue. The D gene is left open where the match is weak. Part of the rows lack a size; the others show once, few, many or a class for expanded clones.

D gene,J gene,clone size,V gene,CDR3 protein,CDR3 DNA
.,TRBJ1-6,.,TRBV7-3,CASSLGASSPLHF,TGTGCCAGCAGCTTAGGGGCAAGTTCACCCCTCCACTTT
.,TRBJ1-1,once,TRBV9,CASSVVGGEAFF,TGTGCCAGCAGCGTAGTTGGGGGGGAAGCTTTCTTT
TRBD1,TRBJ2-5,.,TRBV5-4,CASSLGGRDRRQETQYF,TGTGCCAGCAGCTTGGGTGGTAGGGACAGGAGACAAGAGACCCAGTACTTC
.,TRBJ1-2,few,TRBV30,CAWSVQTNYGYTF,TGTGCCTGGAGTGTACAGACTAACTATGGCTACACCTTC
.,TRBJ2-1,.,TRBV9,CASSPDRLNEQFF,TGTGCCAGCAGCCCCGACAGGTTAAATGAGCAGTTCTTC
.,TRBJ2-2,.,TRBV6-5,CASSLVADTGELFF,TGTGCCAGCAGCCTTGTAGCGGACACCGGGGAGCTGTTTTTT
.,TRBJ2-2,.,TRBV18,CASSATGTGELFF,TGTGCCAGCTCAGCTACAGGGACCGGGGAGCTGTTTTTT
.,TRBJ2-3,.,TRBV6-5,CASSYLPSSKTQYF,TGTGCCAGCAGTTACCTTCCCTCTAGCAAAACGCAGTATTTT
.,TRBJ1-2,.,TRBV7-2,CASSLTGTGDYGYTF,TGTGCCAGCAGCTTAACGGGGACGGGAGACTATGGCTACACCTTC
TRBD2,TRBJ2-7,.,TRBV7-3,CASSPGGTLGEQYF,TGTGCCAGCAGCCCGGGGGGTACCTTGGGCGAGCAGTACTTC
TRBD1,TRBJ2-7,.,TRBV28,CASSLRDRAEQYF,TGTGCCAGCAGTTTAAGAGACAGGGCCGAGCAGTACTTC
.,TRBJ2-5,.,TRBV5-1,CASSPGVEPSETQYF,TGCGCCAGCAGCCCGGGGGTTGAGCCGTCAGAGACCCAGTACTTC
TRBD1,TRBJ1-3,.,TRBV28,CASSTPGQGSGNTIYF,TGTGCCAGCAGTACACCGGGACAGGGCTCTGGAAACACCATATATTTT
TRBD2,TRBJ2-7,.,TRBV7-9,CASSARLAGGSEQYF,TGTGCCAGCAGCGCCCGTCTAGCGGGAGGAAGCGAGCAGTACTTC
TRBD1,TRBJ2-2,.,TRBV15,CATSKGQGTGELFF,TGTGCCACCAGCAAAGGACAGGGAACCGGGGAGCTGTTTTTT
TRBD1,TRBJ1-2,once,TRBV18,CASSDRGSYYGYTF,TGTGCCAGCTCAGACAGGGGTAGTTATTATGGCTACACCTTC
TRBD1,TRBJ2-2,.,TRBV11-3,CASSPSGQGRTGELFF,TGTGCCAGCAGCCCATCGGGACAGGGTCGCACCGGGGAGCTGTTTTTT
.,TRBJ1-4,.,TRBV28,CASSLWGEGVHF,TGTGCCAGCAGTTTATGGGGGGAGGGGGTGCATTTT
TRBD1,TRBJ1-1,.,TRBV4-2,CASSQDGQGRNTEAFF,TGTGCCAGCAGCCAGGACGGACAGGGAAGAAACACTGAAGCTTTCTTT
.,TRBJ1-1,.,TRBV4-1,CASSLRRVGGSMNTEAFF,TGCGCCAGCAGCCTCCGGAGAGTAGGGGGTAGCATGAACACTGAAGCTTTCTTT
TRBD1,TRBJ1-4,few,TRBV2,CASRRGRSEKLFF,TGTGCCAGCCGCAGGGGGCGAAGTGAAAAACTGTTTTTT
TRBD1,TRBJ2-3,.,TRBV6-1,CASSGVRTGEVYTQYF,TGTGCCAGCAGTGGCGTAAGGACAGGGGAAGTATATACGCAGTATTTT
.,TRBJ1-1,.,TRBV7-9,CASSLPGNTEAFF,TGTGCCAGCAGCTTACCCGGGAACACTGAAGCTTTCTTT
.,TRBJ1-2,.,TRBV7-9,CASSFDRDYGYTF,TGTGCCAGCAGCTTTGACAGAGACTATGGCTACACCTTC
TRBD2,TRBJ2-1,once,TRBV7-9,CASSFSGGLYNEQFF,TGTGCCAGCAGCTTTAGCGGGGGCCTCTACAATGAGCAGTTCTTC
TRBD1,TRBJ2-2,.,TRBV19,CASSTTGGSGELFF,TGTGCCAGTAGTACGACAGGGGGCTCCGGGGAGCTGTTTTTT
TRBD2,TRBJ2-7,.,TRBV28,CASRLSGRAHEQYF,TGTGCCAGCAGACTTAGCGGGAGGGCCCACGAGCAGTACTTC
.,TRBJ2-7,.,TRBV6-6,CASSYSGGFAYEQYF,TGTGCCAGCAGTTACTCTGGAGGGTTTGCCTACGAGCAGTACTTC
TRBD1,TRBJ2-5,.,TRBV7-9,CASSLPRGKTGKETQYF,TGTGCCAGCAGCTTACCCAGGGGGAAGACTGGGAAAGAGACCCAGTACTTC
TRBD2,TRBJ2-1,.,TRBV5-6,CASSEGLAGDDNEQFF,TGTGCCAGCAGCGAAGGACTAGCGGGAGATGACAATGAGCAGTTCTTC
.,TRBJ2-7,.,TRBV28,CASSPSPPGEQYF,TGTGCCAGCAGTCCCTCCCCTCCCGGCGAGCAGTACTTC
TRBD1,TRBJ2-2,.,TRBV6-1,CANGQDLNTGELFF,TGTGCCAACGGACAGGATTTGAACACCGGGGAGCTGTTTTTT
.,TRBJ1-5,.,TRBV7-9,CASSLVGGNEGNQPQHF,TGTGCCAGCAGCTTAGTAGGAGGGAATGAGGGCAATCAGCCCCAGCATTTT
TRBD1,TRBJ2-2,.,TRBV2,CASVRDRVCISLAGELFF,TGTGCCAGCGTCCGGGACAGGGTATGTATTAGTCTCGCCGGGGAGCTGTTTTTT
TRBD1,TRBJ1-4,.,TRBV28,CASNPGQGSGEKLFF,TGTGCCAGCAATCCGGGACAGGGGTCGGGTGAAAAACTGTTTTTT
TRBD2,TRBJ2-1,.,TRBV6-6,CASSTLAGGHNEQFF,TGTGCCAGCAGTACACTAGCGGGAGGACACAATGAGCAGTTCTTC
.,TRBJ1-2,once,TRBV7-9,CASSDLSRGRAVGYTF,TGTGCCAGCAGCGACTTATCAAGAGGGAGGGCGGTTGGCTACACCTTC
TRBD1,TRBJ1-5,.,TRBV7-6,CASSLAATGGGSPHQPQHF,TGTGCCAGCAGCTTAGCCGCGACAGGGGGCGGGTCCCCACATCAGCCCCAGCATTTT
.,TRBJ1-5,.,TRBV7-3,CASSSDSSNQPQHF,TGTGCCAGCAGCTCCGACAGTAGCAATCAGCCCCAGCATTTT
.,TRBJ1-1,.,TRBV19,CASPPPMSDFRGMNTEAFF,TGTGCCAGTCCCCCGCCCATGTCTGACTTCAGAGGAATGAACACTGAAGCTTTCTTT
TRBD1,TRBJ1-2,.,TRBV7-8,CASSFTGGDTYGYTF,TGTGCCAGCAGCTTCACAGGGGGCGACACGTATGGCTACACCTTC
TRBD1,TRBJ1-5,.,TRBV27,CASSLTGSNQPQHF,TGTGCCAGCAGTTTGACAGGGAGCAATCAGCCCCAGCATTTT
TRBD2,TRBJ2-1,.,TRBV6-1,CASSEALAGANEQFF,TGTGCCAGCAGTGAAGCGCTAGCGGGGGCCAATGAGCAGTTCTTC
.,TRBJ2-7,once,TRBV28,CASSMAPYEQYF,TGTGCCAGCAGTATGGCACCCTACGAGCAGTACTTC
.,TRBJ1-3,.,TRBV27,CASSLNSRSGNTIYF,TGTGCCAGCAGTTTAAACAGTCGGTCTGGAAACACCATATATTTT
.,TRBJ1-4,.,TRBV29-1,CSVDLGGNEKLFF,TGCAGCGTTGATTTGGGGGGTAATGAAAAACTGTTTTTT
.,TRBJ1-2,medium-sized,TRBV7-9,CAVGGNYGYTF,TGTGCCGTTGGCGGGAACTATGGCTACACCTTC
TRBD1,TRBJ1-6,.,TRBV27,CASSPRTGPPLHF,TGTGCCAGCAGTCCAAGGACAGGGCCACCCCTCCACTTT
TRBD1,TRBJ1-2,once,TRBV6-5,CASSSSRQGASGYTF,TGTGCCAGCAGTTCCAGCCGACAGGGGGCGTCGGGCTACACCTTC
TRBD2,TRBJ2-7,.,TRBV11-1,CASRRTSGYEQYF,TGTGCCAGCAGGAGGACTAGCGGCTACGAGCAGTACTTC
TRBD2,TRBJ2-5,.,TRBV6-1,CASSVGLAGPRRETQYF,TGTGCCAGCAGTGTGGGACTAGCGGGGCCTCGTCGAGAGACCCAGTACTTC
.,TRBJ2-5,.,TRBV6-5,CATTLGQETQYF,TGTGCCACCACCCTCGGCCAAGAGACCCAGTACTTC
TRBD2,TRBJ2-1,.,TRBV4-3,CASSQARAGGPEDEQFF,TGCGCCAGCAGCCAAGCACGAGCGGGAGGGCCAGAGGATGAGCAGTTCTTC
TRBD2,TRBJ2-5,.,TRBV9,CASSVDSGTETQYF,TGTGCCAGCAGCGTAGATAGCGGGACAGAGACCCAGTACTTC
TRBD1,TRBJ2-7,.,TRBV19,CASKSREAGGDEQYF,TGTGCCAGTAAGTCTAGGGAGGCAGGGGGCGACGAGCAGTACTTC
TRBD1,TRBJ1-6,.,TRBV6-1,CASRDRYSSPLHF,TGTGCCAGCAGGGACAGGTATTCTTCACCCCTCCACTTT
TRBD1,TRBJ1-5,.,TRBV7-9,CASSLAGTGSYQHF,TGTGCCAGCAGCTTAGCGGGGACAGGGTCTTACCAGCATTTT